This T cell receptor (beta chain) originates from a study of OX40 agonist ivuxolimab in advanced cancers. Looking at the study overall: Ivuxolimab was a fully human IgG2 agonistic monoclonal antibody targeting the costimulatory receptor OX40 (CD134). Partial responses occurred in three dose-escalation patients, of whom one had hepatocellular carcinoma and two had cutaneous melanoma. A male proportion of under 85% and a mean age of approximately 58 years, ranging from 23 to 79, were recorded for the dose-escalation cohort. Intravenous ivuxolimab was administered to patients every 2 weeks at six dose levels: 0.01, 0.1, 0.3, 1.5, 3 and 10 mg/kg. Of the 50 to 55 dose-escalation patients, hepatocellular carcinoma was present in around 20, melanoma in approximately 15, renal cell carcinoma in 9 and head and neck cancer in 9. Patients were allowed to have had prior anti-PD-1, anti-PD-L1 or anti-CTLA-4 therapy, and roughly two fifths of the dose-escalation patients had been treated with checkpoint inhibitors. Peripheral TCRbeta sequencing was intended to test whether TCR sequence diversity was altered and clonal T-cell expansion was caused by ivuxolimab. The paper covers the monotherapy dose-escalation part of the phase I ivuxolimab trial, which included N ≈ 54 patients.

Patients with autoimmune disease history or receiving systemic immunosuppression were excluded from the trial. Peripheral blood for TCR sequencing was collected from all dose cohorts at baseline, on cycle 4 day 1, and on cycle 7 day 1. The samples were drawn from a first-in-human, open-label, multicenter phase I dose-escalation trial of ivuxolimab. Adults with locally advanced or metastatic melanoma, renal cell carcinoma, hepatocellular carcinoma or head and neck squamous cell carcinoma were enrolled in the trial. Before TCR sequencing, CD4+ and CD8+ T cells were separately sorted from peripheral blood. As for this clone: Its antigen remains unidentified. No per-base quality is available; no much larger clone lies one base away.

Genomic DNA was extracted from sorted cells for sequencing of the TCRbeta CDR3 region. TCRbeta CDR3 regions were sequenced using the immunoSEQ Assay. Sourced from immuneACCESS, this table was stored by TCRdb with only in-frame sequences that have V and J called. A share of the clones is absent; for the studies checked, an unresolved V gene accounts for under half, and the remainder has no known explanation. This sample holds 90,000 to 100,000 clones; nearly 90% were observed only once. Around 0.15% of the sample is held by the ten biggest clonotypes. Per the germline V gene, SGHNT is the CDR1 and YENEEA is the CDR2. From its cysteine to its phenylalanine, the CDR3 spans 15 amino acids. CDR3 DNA is the only sequence kept; it has 45 bases, read in frame from the first base. V is clipped by 5 bases and J by 5 bases, and the sequence between their germline boundaries is 16 bases long. Findings and caveats that apply to the study as a whole: Antigen specificity was not determined for the clonally expanded peripheral T cells. At doses of 0.1 to 3.0 mg/kg, clonal expansion of both CD4+ and CD8+ T cells in blood was seen between baseline and week 6. After ivuxolimab, CD8+ T cells had more expanded clones than CD4+ T cells on average. Low levels of normalized T-cell clonal expansion were also seen in some patients who did not respond. In the 0.1-3.0 mg/kg groups, partial responders had among the lowest normalized peripheral clonal expansion, particularly in CD8+ T cells.

The chain links TRBV11-3 with TRBJ2-1; the D gene is perhaps TRBD2, from 6 matching bases. The specimen was CD4+ or CD8+ T cells sorted from blood, collected in a trial of the OX40 agonist ivuxolimab. This sequence was found in an adult with an advanced solid tumor such as melanoma, head and neck, liver or kidney cancer. The sequenced DNA is TGTGCCAGCAGCCCCGGGGGAGAATATAACAATGAGCAGTTCTTC. This encodes CASSPGGEYNNEQFF.